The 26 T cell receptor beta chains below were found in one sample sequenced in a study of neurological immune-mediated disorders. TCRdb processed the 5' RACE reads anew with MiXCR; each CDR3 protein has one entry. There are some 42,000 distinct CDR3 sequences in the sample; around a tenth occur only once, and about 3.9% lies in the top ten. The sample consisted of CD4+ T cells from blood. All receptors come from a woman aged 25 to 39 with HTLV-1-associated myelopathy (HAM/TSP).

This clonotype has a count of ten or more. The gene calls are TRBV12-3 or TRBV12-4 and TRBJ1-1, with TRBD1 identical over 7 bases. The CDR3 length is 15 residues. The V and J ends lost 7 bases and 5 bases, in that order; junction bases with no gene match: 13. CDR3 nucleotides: TGTGCCAGCATGGGACAGACAAACATAGGGACTGAAGCTTTCTTT. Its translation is CASMGQTNIGTEAFF.

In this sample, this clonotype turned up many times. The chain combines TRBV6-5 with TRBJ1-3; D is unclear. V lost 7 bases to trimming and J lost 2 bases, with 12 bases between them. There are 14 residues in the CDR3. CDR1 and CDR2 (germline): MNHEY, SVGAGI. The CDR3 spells CASTWGGTGNTIYF. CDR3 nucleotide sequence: TGTGCCAGCACCTGGGGAGGGACTGGAAACACCATATATTTT.

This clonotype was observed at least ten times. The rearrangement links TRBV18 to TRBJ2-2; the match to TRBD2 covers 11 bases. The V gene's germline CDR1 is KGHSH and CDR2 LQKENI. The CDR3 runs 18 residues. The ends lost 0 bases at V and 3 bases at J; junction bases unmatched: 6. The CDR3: CASSPPGTSGPHTGELFF. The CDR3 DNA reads TGTGCCAGCTCACCACCTGGGACTAGCGGACCTCACACCGGGGAGCTGTTTTTT.

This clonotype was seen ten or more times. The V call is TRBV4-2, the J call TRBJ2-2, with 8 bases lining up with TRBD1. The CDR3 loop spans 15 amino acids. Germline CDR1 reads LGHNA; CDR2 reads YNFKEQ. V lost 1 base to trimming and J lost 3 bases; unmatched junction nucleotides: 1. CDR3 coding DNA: TGTGCCAGCAGCCAAGGGGACAGGTACACCGGGGAGCTGTTTTTT. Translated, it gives CASSQGDRYTGELFF.

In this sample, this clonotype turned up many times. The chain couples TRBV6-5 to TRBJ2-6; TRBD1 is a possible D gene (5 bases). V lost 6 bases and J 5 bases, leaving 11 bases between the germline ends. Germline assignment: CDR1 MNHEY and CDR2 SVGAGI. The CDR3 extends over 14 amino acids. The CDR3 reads CASRKGARANVLTF. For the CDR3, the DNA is TGTGCCAGCAGGAAAGGGGCAAGGGCCAACGTCCTGACTTTC.

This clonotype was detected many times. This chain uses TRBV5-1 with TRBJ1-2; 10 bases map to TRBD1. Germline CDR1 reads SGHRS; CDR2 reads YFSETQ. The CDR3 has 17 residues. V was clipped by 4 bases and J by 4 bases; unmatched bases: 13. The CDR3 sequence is CASSPRQGANIGYGYTF. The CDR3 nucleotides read TGCGCCAGCAGCCCAAGACAGGGGGCGAATATTGGCTATGGCTACACCTTC.

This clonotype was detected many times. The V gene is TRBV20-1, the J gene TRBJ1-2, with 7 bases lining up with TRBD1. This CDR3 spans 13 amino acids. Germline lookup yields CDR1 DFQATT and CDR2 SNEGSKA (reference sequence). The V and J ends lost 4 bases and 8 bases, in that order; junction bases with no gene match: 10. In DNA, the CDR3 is TGCAGTGCTACCCGGACAGGAAGGGGAGGCTACACCTTC. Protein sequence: CSATRTGRGGYTF.

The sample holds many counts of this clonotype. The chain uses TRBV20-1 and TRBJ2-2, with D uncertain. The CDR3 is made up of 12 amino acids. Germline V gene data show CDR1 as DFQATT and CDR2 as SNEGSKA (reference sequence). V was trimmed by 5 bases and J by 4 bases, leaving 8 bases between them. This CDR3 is CSARRRTGELFF. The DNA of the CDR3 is TGCAGTGCTCGTCGCCGCACCGGGGAGCTGTTTTTT.

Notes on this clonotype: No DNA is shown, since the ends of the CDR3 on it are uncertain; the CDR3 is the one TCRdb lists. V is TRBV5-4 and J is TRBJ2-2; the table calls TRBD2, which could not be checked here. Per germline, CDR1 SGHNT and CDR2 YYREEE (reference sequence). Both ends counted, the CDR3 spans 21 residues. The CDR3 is CASSFYICSATGGANTGELFF.

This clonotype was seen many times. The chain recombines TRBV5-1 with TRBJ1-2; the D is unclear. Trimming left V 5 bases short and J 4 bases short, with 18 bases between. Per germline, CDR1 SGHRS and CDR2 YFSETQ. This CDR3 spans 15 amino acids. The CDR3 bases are TGCGCCAGCAGTCCGGGCCCCGATCGGGGCTATGGCTACACCTTC. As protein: CASSPGPDRGYGYTF.

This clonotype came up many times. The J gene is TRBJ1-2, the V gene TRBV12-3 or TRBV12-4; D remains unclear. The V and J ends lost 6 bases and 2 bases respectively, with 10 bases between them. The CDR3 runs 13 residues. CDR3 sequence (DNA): TGTGCCAGCAGGAAGGACCCCAACTATGGCTACACCTTC. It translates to CASRKDPNYGYTF.

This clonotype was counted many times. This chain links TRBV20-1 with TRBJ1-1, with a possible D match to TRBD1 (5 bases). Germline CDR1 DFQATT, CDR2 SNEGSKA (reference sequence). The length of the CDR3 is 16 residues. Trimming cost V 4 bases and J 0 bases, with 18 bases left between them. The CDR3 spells CSATGGRGGMNTEAFF. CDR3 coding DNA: TGCAGTGCTACCGGGGGGAGGGGAGGAATGAACACTGAAGCTTTCTTT.

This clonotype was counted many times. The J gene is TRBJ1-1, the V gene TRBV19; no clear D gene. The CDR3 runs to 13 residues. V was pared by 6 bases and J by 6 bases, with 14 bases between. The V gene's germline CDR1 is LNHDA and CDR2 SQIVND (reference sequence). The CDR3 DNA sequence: TGTGCCAGTAGGTTGGACGCAGGACCTGAAGCTTTCTTT. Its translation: CASRLDAGPEAFF. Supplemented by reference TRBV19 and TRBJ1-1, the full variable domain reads DGGITQSPKYLFRKEGQNVTLSCEQNLNHDAMYWYRQDPGQGLRLIYYSQIVNDFQKGDIAEGYSVSREKKESFPLTVTSAQKNPTAFYLCASRLDAGPEAFFGQGTRLTVV.

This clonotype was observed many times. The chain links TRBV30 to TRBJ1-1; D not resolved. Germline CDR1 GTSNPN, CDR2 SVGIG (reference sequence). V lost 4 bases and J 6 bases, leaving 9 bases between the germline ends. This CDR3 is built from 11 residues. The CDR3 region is CAWNNGPEAFF. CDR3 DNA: TGTGCCTGGAATAACGGGCCTGAAGCTTTCTTT.

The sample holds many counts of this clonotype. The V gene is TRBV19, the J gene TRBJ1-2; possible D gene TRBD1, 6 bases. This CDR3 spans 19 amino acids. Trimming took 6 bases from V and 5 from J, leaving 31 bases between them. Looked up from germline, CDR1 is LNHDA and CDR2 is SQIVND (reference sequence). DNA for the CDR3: TGTGCCAGTAGCCTCTATCGAGGGGGAGGTATATCAGTCGGGTATGGCTACACCTTC. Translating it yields CASSLYRGGGISVGYGYTF.

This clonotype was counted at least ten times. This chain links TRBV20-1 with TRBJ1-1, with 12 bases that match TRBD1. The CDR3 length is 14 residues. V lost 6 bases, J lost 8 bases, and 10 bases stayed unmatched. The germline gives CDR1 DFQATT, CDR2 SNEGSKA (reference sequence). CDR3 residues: CSASPGTGGIEAFF. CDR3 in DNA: TGCAGTGCCAGTCCTGGGACAGGGGGCATAGAAGCTTTCTTT.

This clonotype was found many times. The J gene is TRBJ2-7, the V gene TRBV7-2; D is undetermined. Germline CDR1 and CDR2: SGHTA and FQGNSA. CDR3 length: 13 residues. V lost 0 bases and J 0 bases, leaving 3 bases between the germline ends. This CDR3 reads CASSLADSYEQYF. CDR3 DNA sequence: TGTGCCAGCAGCTTAGCCGACTCCTACGAGCAGTACTTC.

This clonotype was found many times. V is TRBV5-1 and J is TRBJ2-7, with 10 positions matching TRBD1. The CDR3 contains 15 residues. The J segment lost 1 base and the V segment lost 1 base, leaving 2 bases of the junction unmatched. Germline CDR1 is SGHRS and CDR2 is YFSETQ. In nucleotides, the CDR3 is TGCGCCAGCAGCTTGTCGGGACAGGGGTCCTACGAGCAGTACTTC. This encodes CASSLSGQGSYEQYF.

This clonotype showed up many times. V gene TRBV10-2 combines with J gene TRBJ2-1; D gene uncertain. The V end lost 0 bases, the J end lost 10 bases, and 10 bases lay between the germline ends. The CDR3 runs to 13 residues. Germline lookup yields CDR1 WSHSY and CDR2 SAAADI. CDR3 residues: CASSESRVREQFF. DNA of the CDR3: TGCGCCAGCAGTGAGTCCCGGGTTCGCGAGCAGTTCTTC.

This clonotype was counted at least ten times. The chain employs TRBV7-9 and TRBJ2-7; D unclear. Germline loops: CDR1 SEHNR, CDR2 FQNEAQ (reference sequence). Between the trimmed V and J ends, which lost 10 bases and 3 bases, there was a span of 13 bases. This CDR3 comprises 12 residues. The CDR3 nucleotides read TGTGCCACGCAGGCAGACGACTACGAGCAGTACTTC. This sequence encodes CATQADDYEQYF.

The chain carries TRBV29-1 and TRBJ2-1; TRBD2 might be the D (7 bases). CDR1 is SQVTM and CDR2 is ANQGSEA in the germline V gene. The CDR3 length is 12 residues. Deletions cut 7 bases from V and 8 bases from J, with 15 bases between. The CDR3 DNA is TGCAGCGGTGGTAGGGGGGGAGATGAGCAGTTCTTC. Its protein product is CSGGRGGDEQFF.

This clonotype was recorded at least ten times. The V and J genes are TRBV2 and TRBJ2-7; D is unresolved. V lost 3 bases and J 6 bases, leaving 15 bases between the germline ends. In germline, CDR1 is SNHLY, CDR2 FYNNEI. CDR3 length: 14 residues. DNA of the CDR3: TGTGCCAGCAGTGAGAATGTGGCGGTTGGCGAGCAGTACTTC. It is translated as CASSENVAVGEQYF. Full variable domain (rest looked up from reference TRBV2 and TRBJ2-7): EPEVTQTPSHQVTQMGQEVILRCVPISNHLYFYWYRQILGQKVEFLVSFYNNEISEKSEIFDDQFSVERPDGSNFTLKIRSTKLEDSAMYFCASSENVAVGEQYFGPGTRLTVT.

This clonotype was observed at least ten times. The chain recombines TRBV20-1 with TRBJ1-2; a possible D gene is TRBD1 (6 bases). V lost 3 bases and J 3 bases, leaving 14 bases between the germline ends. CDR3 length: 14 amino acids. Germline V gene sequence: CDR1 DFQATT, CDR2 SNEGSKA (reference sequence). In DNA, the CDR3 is TGCAGTGCTAGTGCTGGAAGGGGGGACTATGGCTACACCTTC. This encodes CSASAGRGDYGYTF.

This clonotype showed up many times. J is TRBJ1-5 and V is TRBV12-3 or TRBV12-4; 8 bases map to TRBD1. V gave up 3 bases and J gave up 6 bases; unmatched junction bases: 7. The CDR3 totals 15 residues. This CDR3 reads CASSFQGAGGQPQHF. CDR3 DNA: TGTGCCAGCAGTTTCCAGGGGGCGGGCGGTCAGCCCCAGCATTTT.

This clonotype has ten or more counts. In DNA form, the CDR3 reads TGCGCCAGCAGGTCCCGTTATGGCTACACCTTC. Translated: CASRSRYGYTF. The chain employs TRBV5-1 and TRBJ1-2; D is unclear. CDR1 and CDR2 (germline): SGHRS, YFSETQ. V shed 5 bases and J shed 5 bases, with 7 bases lying between them. CDR3 length equals 11 residues. The full variable domain, its missing parts supplied by reference TRBV5-1 and TRBJ1-2, is KAGVTQTPRYLIKTRGQQVTLSCSPISGHRSVSWYQQTPGQGLQFLFEYFSETQRNKGNFPGRFSGRQFSNSRSEMNVSTLELGDSALYLCASRSRYGYTFGSGTRLTVV.

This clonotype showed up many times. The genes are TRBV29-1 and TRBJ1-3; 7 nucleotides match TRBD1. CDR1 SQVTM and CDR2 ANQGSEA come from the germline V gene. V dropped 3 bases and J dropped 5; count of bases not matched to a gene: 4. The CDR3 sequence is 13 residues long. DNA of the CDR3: TGCAGCGTTGAGACAGGGAGGAGAAACACCATATATTTT. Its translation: CSVETGRRNTIYF.